This T cell receptor beta chain was sequenced for a study of graft-versus-host responses after intestinal transplantation. The overall study: Each of the recipients got a multivisceral, liver-intestinal, or isolated intestinal transplant. Recipients uniformly received anti-thymocyte globulin induction, followed by tacrolimus and steroids for about three years. Study results and caveats: In recipient marrow, GvH clones were found, and some appeared first in ileum or blood.

Profiling relied on immunoSEQ multiplex PCR, and the TCRdb table lists in-frame clones only, not all of them. The sample records 35,000 to 50,000 clones, about 96% being singletons. To note about this clone: No antigen is known for it.

The receptor's source is a human donor who was the organ donor for an intestinal transplant. This material consisted of unstimulated CD8+ T cells sorted from spleen or lymph node cells, taken before transplant.

CDR3 DNA: TGTGCCAGCAGCTTAGATCCTCCGGGACAGGATCGATGGGAGACCCAGTACTTC. Residues: CASSLDPPGQDRWETQYF. J is TRBJ2-5 and V is TRBV11-3; 8 bases are shared with TRBD1. The V and J ends lost 0 bases and 5 bases, in that order; junction bases with no gene match: 14. CDR1 is SGHNT and CDR2 is YENEEA in the germline V gene. The CDR3 has 18 amino acids.